The rows below give T cell receptor beta chains drawn from one sample of a study of blood T cell repertoires in COVID-19. Clones were sequenced by immunoSEQ multiplex PCR, and TCRdb holds only the in-frame ones, with some missing. This table holds 150,000 to 190,000 clones, roughly 72% found once. Input material: peripheral blood. These TCRs come from a woman older than 75 with acute or convalescent COVID-19. The conserved cysteine and the conserved F or W are not part of the CDR3 here. The order of the fields is J gene, V gene, CDR3 protein.

J: TRBJ1-5; V: TRBV28; CDR3: ASSLPTGNGNQPQH
J: TRBJ2-7; V: TRBV6-5; CDR3: ASRDTTSPYEQY
J: TRBJ1-2; V: TRBV20-1; CDR3: SARVGDGYT
J: TRBJ1-3; V: TRBV6-5; CDR3: ASIRGREVGNTIY
J: TRBJ1-2; V: TRBV9; CDR3: ASSPQTGVAYGYT
J: TRBJ1-3; V: TRBV18; CDR3: ASSETGTGNTIY
J: TRBJ2-2; V: TRBV9; CDR3: ASSRGTGGPGELF
J: TRBJ2-3; V: TRBV7-9; CDR3: ASSSGTSGTDTQY
J: TRBJ1-1; V: TRBV30; CDR3: AWSVHPDSEAF
J: TRBJ1-2; V: TRBV5-4; CDR3: ASSLGGQATNYGYT
J: TRBJ1-6; V: TRBV5-1; CDR3: ASSLGGPDSPLH
J: TRBJ1-4; V: TRBV18; CDR3: ASSLNRQEHTTNEKLF
J: TRBJ2-1; V: TRBV7-6; CDR3: ASSLQPGQGNEQF
J: TRBJ1-5; V: TRBV12-3/TRBV12-4; CDR3: ASSFGGFQPQH
J: TRBJ1-5; V: TRBV28; CDR3: ATGPGQGHQPQH
J: TRBJ2-1; V: TRBV12-5; CDR3: ASGLVLGTGSYNEQF
J: TRBJ2-7; V: TRBV13; CDR3: ASSVNEQY
J: TRBJ1-1; V: TRBV2; CDR3: ASTSTRVNTEAF
J: TRBJ2-7; V: TRBV5-1; CDR3: ASSRAGTGVTDEQY
J: TRBJ1-1; V: TRBV19; CDR3: ASRTDTLFVVSYKLNTEAF
J: TRBJ1-6; V: TRBV7-9; CDR3: ASSRDGQLNSPLH
J: TRBJ1-2; V: TRBV5-3; CDR3: ARSRSGGVEEVT
J: TRBJ1-2; V: TRBV9; CDR3: ASSADRGPTGGYT
J: TRBJ1-6; V: TRBV18; CDR3: ASSPLGQGNSPLH
J: TRBJ1-2; V: TRBV7-2; CDR3: ASRPSTGVVQGYT
J: TRBJ1-1; V: TRBV6-2/TRBV6-3; CDR3: ASSYSQNTEAF
J: TRBJ2-2; V: TRBV29-1; CDR3: SVTGTSHTGELF
J: TRBJ1-2; V: TRBV5-6; CDR3: ASSLVGGDGYT
J: TRBJ1-1; V: TRBV12-3/TRBV12-4; CDR3: ASSLQGAEAF
J: TRBJ2-1; V: TRBV5-1; CDR3: ASSSGLISYNEQF
J: TRBJ1-1; V: TRBV18; CDR3: ASSPGGTTEAF
J: TRBJ1-1; V: TRBV9; CDR3: ASSEGGITEAF
J: TRBJ2-1; V: TRBV5-4; CDR3: ASSRSSGRSSYNEQF
J: TRBJ2-7; V: TRBV7-9; CDR3: ASSPSAGATYEQY
J: TRBJ1-5; V: TRBV25-1; CDR3: ASSESSSNGPQH
J: TRBJ1-1; V: TRBV6-1; CDR3: ASSELTGLAEAF
J: TRBJ2-2; V: TRBV15; CDR3: ATSRDRRDRGNTGELF
J: TRBJ1-6; V: TRBV2; CDR3: ASSAGTGYNSPLH
J: TRBJ2-2; V: TRBV15; CDR3: ATSRDTLLAGGLSTGELF
J: TRBJ1-5; V: TRBV5-1; CDR3: ASRPGQGDQPQH
J: TRBJ1-3; V: TRBV7-9; CDR3: ASSLAGTSGNTIY
J: TRBJ1-1; V: TRBV6-6; CDR3: ASTQTQGRTEAF
J: TRBJ2-6; V: TRBV7-8; CDR3: ASSYPQGGGVVSGANVLT
J: TRBJ2-7; V: TRBV5-4; CDR3: ASSGRDRGDEQY
J: TRBJ1-2; V: TRBV7-9; CDR3: ASSSLGGESGGYT
J: TRBJ2-2; V: TRBV3-1/TRBV3-2; CDR3: ASSQDRGVFAGELF
J: TRBJ1-1; V: TRBV2; CDR3: ASQLQEGLGTEAF
J: TRBJ2-1; V: TRBV7-2; CDR3: ASSLRGAPPLSHEQF
J: TRBJ1-1; V: TRBV6-5; CDR3: ATKDRDTEAF
J: TRBJ1-5; V: TRBV7-2; CDR3: ASSLRVSGRQPQH
J: TRBJ1-2; V: TRBV4-1; CDR3: ASSQETLRDRGPPGYGYT